Sequencing of this T cell receptor (beta chain) was carried out in a study of cytotoxic CD8 clonotypes in ibrutinib-treated CLL (dated by TCRdb to the early 2020s). Describing the broader study: The cohort included around 15 treatment-naive and around 10 relapsed/refractory patients; 17 to 18 were IGHV unmutated. Responses were partial in roughly 24 patients and complete in 2; after median around 66 months follow-up, around 15 stayed in remission and about twelve progressed. Response samples were obtained after a median of 12 months of treatment, with a range of about 6 to 36 months. Samples averaged approximately 250,000 productive templates and around 91,000 productive rearrangements. Longitudinal samples were available for about 30% of the roughly 86 trial participants. Cryopreserved peripheral blood mononuclear cells were collected before treatment, at response, and at either disease progression or sustained remission. All remission and progressive disease samples were collected while patients were still receiving ibrutinib.

The intended sense of this specimen's time point label: more than 10 months on ibrutinib. For TCR beta library preparation, about 1.8 micrograms of genomic DNA were isolated from cryopreserved PBMCs. Longitudinal blood samples from CLL patients receiving ibrutinib monotherapy were subjected to high-throughput TCR beta sequencing. The patients took part in an open-label, single-center phase 2 trial of ibrutinib monotherapy. Beyond this particular receptor, the publication reports: Baseline clonality exceeded that of age-matched healthy donors and correlated strongly with circulating CD8+ T-cell counts. An increase in clonality was observed at ibrutinib response, with clonality remaining stable during sustained remission and falling back toward baseline at progression. Sustained-remission and progressing patients did not have matched sampling times, and lymph node repertoires were not examined. Public clonotypes were rare and either shrank or stayed stable during treatment, and the rise in clonality at ibrutinib response reflected expansion of private clonotypes.

Details on this clone: Its antigen has not been determined. Per-base qualities were not stored, and no clone one base away is much larger.

On a MiSeq, deep resolution sequencing aimed for a depth between 1 in 1 million and 1 in 200,000 T cells, with each clonotype covered 10x on average. TCR beta libraries were generated with the immunoSEQ hsTCRB Kit. The study's own analysis went as follows. Data were analyzed with ImmunoSEQ Data Assistant and ImmunoSEQ Analyzer, with V, D and J genes assigned per IMGT definitions. Clonality, which ranges from 0 to 1, was calculated as one minus the normalized Shannon entropy of productive rearrangement frequencies. Only overrepresented clonotypes making up at least 0.05% of the repertoire of each patient were included in the public clonotype analysis. Around 12 age-matched healthy donor repertoires from immuneACCESS were used as controls for clonality. What TCRdb holds here is the immuneACCESS table cut down to in-frame rearrangements. Part of the clones is not present; checked against another copy, under half of the missing clones reflect an unresolved V gene, and the others are unexplained. V and J calls and clone size are as listed in that table; D and trimming were resolved from the DNA. The sample includes 120,000 to 150,000 clones, with 60% to 80% observed a single time. Jointly, the top ten make up approximately 28% of the sample.

Between the V and J ends, shortened by 0 bases and 8 bases respectively, the junction contains 20 bases. The germline V gene specifies LGHNA as CDR1 and YSLEER as CDR2. The CDR3 spans 17 residues, from the cysteine through the phenylalanine. Just the 51-base CDR3 DNA is kept, in frame starting at base 1. Sample: PBMCs, taken after 12 months of ibrutinib treatment. The receptor was isolated from a human donor with chronic lymphocytic leukemia. In this chain, TRBV4-3 is recombined with TRBJ2-1; the D gene cannot be resolved beyond TRBD1 or TRBD2, each matching 7 bases. The CDR3 sequence is CASSQDPVTGTIDEQFF. The nucleotides read TGCGCCAGCAGCCAAGATCCAGTGACAGGGACTATCGATGAGCAGTTCTTC.